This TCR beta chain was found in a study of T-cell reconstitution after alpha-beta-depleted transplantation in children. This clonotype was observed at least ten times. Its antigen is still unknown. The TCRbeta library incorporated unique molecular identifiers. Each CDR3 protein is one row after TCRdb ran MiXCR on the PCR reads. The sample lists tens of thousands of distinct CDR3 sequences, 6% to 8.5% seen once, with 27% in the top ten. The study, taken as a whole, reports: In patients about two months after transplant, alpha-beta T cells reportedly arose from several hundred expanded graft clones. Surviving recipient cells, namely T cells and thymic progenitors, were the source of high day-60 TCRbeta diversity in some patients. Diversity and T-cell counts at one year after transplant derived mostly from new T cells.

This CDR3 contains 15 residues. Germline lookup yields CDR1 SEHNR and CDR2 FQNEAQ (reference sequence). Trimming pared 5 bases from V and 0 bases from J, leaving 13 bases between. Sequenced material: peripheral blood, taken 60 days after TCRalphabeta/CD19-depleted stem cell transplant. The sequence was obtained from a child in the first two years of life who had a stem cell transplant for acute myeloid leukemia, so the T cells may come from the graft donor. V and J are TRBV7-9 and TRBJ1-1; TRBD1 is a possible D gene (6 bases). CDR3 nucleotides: TGTGCCAGCAGCCAGAACCAGGGGATGAACACTGAAGCTTTCTTT. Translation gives CASSQNQGMNTEAFF.